This T cell receptor beta chain was captured in a study of cytomegalovirus exposure and HLA in healthy donors. On the study more broadly: The roughly 120 million unique TCR beta sequences, from about 170 million T cells, were found by an earlier analysis. General study results and limits: In a later analysis, common viral pathogens appeared linked to several of the most significant clusters.

The primer mix had 60 Vbeta and 13 Jbeta primers. The assay was immunoSEQ multiplex PCR, and TCRdb's table has in-frame clones only and misses some. Here the sample spans roughly 130,000 clones, 74% being singletons. About this clone itself: The antigen is unknown.

Germline lookup yields CDR1 SQVTM and CDR2 ANQGSEA. V lost 7 bases to trimming and J lost 6 bases; unmatched junction nucleotides: 8. CDR3 length: 12 amino acids. The chain joins TRBV29-1 to TRBJ1-1; 7 nucleotides agree with TRBD1. The source material was PBMCs. This sequence was found in a woman aged 50 to 60 in good health and CMV-seropositive. The CDR3 region is CSALDRIAEAFF. DNA for the CDR3: TGCAGCGCCCTGGACAGGATTGCTGAAGCTTTCTTT.